This entry is about one TCR beta chain. Its antigen is as yet unknown. This entry comes from a study of T cells in tumors after PD-1 blockade. Study-wide findings and caveats: Peripheral recruitment is suggested, as some novel exhausted tumor clones were in pre-treatment blood.

TCRdb's table, derived via immunoSEQ multiplex PCR, lists solely in-frame clones and lacks some. The data hold around 49,000 clones, with over 75% observed a single time. This CDR3 region has 12 residues. V lost 7 bases to trimming and J lost 8 bases, with 14 bases between them. Germline V gives CDR1 SGHVS, CDR2 FQNEAQ. The chain couples TRBV7-8 to TRBJ2-5; perhaps TRBD1 as D (5 bases). This sample comprised PBMCs, obtained before anti-PD-1 treatment. This TCR came from a human donor with basal cell carcinoma. This CDR3 is CASIPPRGTQYF. CDR3 nucleotides: TGTGCCAGCATTCCCCCTAGGGGAACCCAGTACTTC.